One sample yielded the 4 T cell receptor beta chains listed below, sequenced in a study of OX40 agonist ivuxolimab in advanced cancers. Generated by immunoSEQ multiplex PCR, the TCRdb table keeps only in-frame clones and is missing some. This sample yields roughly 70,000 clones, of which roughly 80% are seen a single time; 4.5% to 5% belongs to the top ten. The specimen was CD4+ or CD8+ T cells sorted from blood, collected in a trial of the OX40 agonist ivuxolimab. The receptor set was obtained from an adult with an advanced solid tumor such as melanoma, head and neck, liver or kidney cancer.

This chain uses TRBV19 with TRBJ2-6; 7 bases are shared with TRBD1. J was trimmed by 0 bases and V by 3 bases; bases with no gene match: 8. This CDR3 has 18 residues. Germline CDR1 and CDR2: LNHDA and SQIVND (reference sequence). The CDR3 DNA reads TGTGCCAGTAGTATCGAGGCCAGGGGGTTCTCTGGGGCCAACGTCCTGACTTTC. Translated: CASSIEARGFSGANVLTF.

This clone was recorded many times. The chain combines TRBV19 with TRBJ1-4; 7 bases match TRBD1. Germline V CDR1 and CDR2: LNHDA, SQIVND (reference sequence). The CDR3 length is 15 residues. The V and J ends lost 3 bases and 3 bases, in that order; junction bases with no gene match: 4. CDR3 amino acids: CASSMGTASNEKLFF. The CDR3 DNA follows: TGTGCCAGTAGTATGGGGACAGCCTCTAATGAAAAACTGTTTTTT. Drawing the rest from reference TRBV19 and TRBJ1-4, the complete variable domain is DGGITQSPKYLFRKEGQNVTLSCEQNLNHDAMYWYRQDPGQGLRLIYYSQIVNDFQKGDIAEGYSVSREKKESFPLTVTSAQKNPTAFYLCASSMGTASNEKLFFGSGTQLSVL.

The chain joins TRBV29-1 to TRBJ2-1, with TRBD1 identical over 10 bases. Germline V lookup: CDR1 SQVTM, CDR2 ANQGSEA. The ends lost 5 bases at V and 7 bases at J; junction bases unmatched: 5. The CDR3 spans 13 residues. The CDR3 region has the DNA TGCAGCGTTCGGACAGGGGGTCGGAATGAGCAGTTCTTC. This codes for CSVRTGGRNEQFF.

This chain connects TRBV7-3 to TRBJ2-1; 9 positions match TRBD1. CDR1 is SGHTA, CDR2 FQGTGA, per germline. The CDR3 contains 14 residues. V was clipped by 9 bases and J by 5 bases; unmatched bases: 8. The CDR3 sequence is CASNTGQGNNEQFF. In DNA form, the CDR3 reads TGTGCCAGTAATACGGGACAGGGTAACAATGAGCAGTTCTTC.